This T cell receptor (beta chain) was captured in a study of CD8 T cells in Susac syndrome. Overall study findings and caveats: Total CD8+ and CD8+ TEMRA repertoires contained 15 to 20 and five Susac-specific public clones, respectively. It was in TEMRA cells and active patients that Susac CD8+ clonal expansion peaked.

It was with random hexamers that roughly 0.5 to 1 ug RNA was reverse transcribed. TCRdb fed the immunoSEQ multiplex PCR reads into MiXCR, producing one record per CDR3 protein. The sample carries 95,000 to 150,000 distinct CDR3 sequences, 90% to 95% recorded once. J lost 0 bases, V lost 4 bases, and 8 bases had no gene match. The CDR3 has 16 residues. The V gene's germline CDR1 is SGHRS and CDR2 YFSETQ. This clonotype was seen just once. Its specificity is unknown. J is TRBJ2-5 and V is TRBV5-1, with 8 positions matching TRBD2. The TCR sequence derives from a human donor with Susac syndrome. Sequencing was done on a sample of CD8+ T cells from PBMCs. Written as DNA, the CDR3 is TGCGCCAGCAGCGGGGATGCGGGGGGCTACCAAGAGACCCAGTACTTC. Translated, it gives CASSGDAGGYQETQYF.